The source of this T cell receptor (beta chain) is a study of blood T cells in healthy people across ages. Russia was home to the donors, healthy Caucasian individuals aged 6 to 90. The CDR3 runs to 18 residues. A second PCR of about 6 to 12 cycles used a sample-barcoded 5' primer and a J-beta primer mix. TCRdb independently ran MiXCR on the 5' RACE reads; one entry per CDR3 protein. Of about 900,000 distinct CDR3 sequences listed, approximately 65% are singletons. The sequence was collected from a man aged 25-45 years in good health. The chain combines TRBV21-1 with TRBJ2-7; TRBD1 was called by the table and not checked on the DNA. TRBV21-1 is a listed pseudogene. The sample taken for sequencing was blood. In nucleotides, the CDR3 is TGTGCCAGCAGCAAATTAAGGCTTGCCAGGGGCGCGCCCTACGAGCAGTACTTC. Protein sequence: CASSKLRLARGAPYEQYF.